What follows are 8 T cell receptor beta chains derived from one specimen sequenced in a study of cytomegalovirus exposure and HLA in healthy donors (TCRdb year 2017). Receptors were amplified or captured by the immunoSEQ multiplex PCR assay. For the multiplex PCR, a mixture combining 60 forward primers for TCR Vbeta segments and 13 reverse primers for TCR Jbeta segments was used. This is the immuneACCESS table as TCRdb keeps it, with only in-frame sequences that have V and J called. A part of the clones is gone; compared with another copy, unresolved V genes explain less than half, and the rest is unexplained. The sample table holds under 200,000 clones, of which roughly 80% were seen once. The ten top clones hold around 5.4% of the sample. Sequencing was carried out using PBMCs. These receptor sequences come from a man between 40 and 49 years old in good health and CMV-seronegative.

This clone showed up just a few times. The rearrangement joins TRBV6-5 to TRBJ1-1, with TRBD1 identical over 8 bases. V gave up 0 bases and J gave up 4 bases; unmatched junction bases: 4. The germline V gene encodes CDR1 MNHEY and CDR2 SVGAGI. The CDR3 has 15 residues. CDR3 DNA: TGTGCCAGCAGTTACTCGTACAGGGGGGCCACTGAAGCTTTCTTT. As protein: CASSYSYRGATEAFF.

In DNA form, the CDR3 reads TGTGCCAGCAGCTTAACTATGAACACTGAAGCTTTCTTT. Residues: CASSLTMNTEAFF. The chain joins TRBV7-8 to TRBJ1-1; D ambiguous. Germline V gene lookup returns CDR1 SGHVS and CDR2 FQNEAQ. CDR3 length: 13 amino acids. V gave up 2 bases and J gave up 0 bases, with 4 bases separating them. The full variable domain, rest sourced from reference TRBV7-8 and TRBJ1-1, is GAGVSQSPRYKVAKRGQDVALRCDPISGHVSLFWYQQALGQGPEFLTYFQNEAQLDKSGLPSDRFFAERPEGSVSTLKIQRTQQEDSAVYLCASSLTMNTEAFFGQGTRLTVV.

The chain is built from TRBV6-1 and TRBJ2-7; 7 bases map to TRBD2. The CDR3 totals 15 residues. V trimming: 3 bases; J trimming: 5 bases; junction bases outside the gene matches: 10. Germline V gives CDR1 MNHNS, CDR2 SASEGT. The CDR3 region has the DNA TGTGCCAGCAGTGAGGGCGGACTAGTATTGGACGAGCAGTACTTC. Translation gives CASSEGGLVLDEQYF.

V and J are TRBV10-2 and TRBJ2-3, with 7 bases lining up with TRBD1. CDR1 is WSHSY and CDR2 is SAAADI in the germline V gene. Trimming removed 8 bases from V and 2 bases from J; junction bases left unmatched: 7. The CDR3 spans 14 residues. The CDR3 spells CASFPGGVTDTQYF. The CDR3 bases are TGCGCCAGCTTCCCAGGGGGTGTCACAGATACGCAGTATTTT.

The chain couples TRBV30 to TRBJ2-7; D may be TRBD1 (6 bases). The ends were cut back, 2 bases at V and 1 base at J, with 12 bases in the middle. Germline CDR1 is GTSNPN and CDR2 is SVGIG (reference sequence). The CDR3 is 14 amino acids. CDR3 sequence: CAWSWDTGSYEQYF. CDR3 DNA sequence: TGTGCCTGGAGTTGGGACACCGGATCCTACGAGCAGTACTTC. The full variable domain, completed using reference TRBV30 and TRBJ2-7, is SQTIHQWPATLVQPVGSPLSLECTVEGTSNPNLYWYRQAAGRGLQLLFYSVGIGQISSEVPQNLSASRPQDRQFILSSKKLLLSDSGFYLCAWSWDTGSYEQYFGPGTRLTVT.

The chain links TRBV7-9 to TRBJ2-5; D may be TRBD2 (5 bases). Germline V CDR1 and CDR2: SEHNR, FQNEAQ (reference sequence). The V end lost 5 bases, the J end lost 7 bases, and 5 bases lay between the germline ends. The CDR3 runs 10 residues. The CDR3 spells CASSEGTQYF. CDR3 DNA: TGTGCCAGCAGCGAGGGGACCCAGTACTTC. Full variable domain (remainder filled in from reference TRBV7-9 and TRBJ2-5): DTGVSQNPRHKITKRGQNVTFRCDPISEHNRLYWYRQTLGQGPEFLTYFQNEAQLEKSRLLSDRFSAERPKGSFSTLEIQRTEQGDSAMYLCASSEGTQYFGPGTRLLVL.

The V gene is TRBV10-1, the J gene TRBJ1-3; D gene uncertain. The germline V gene has CDR1 WNHNN and CDR2 SYGVQD (reference sequence). The CDR3 contains 12 residues. V shed 6 bases and J shed 0 bases, with 3 bases lying between them. CDR3 nucleotides: TGCGCCAGCAGCGTCTCTGGAAACACCATATATTTT. As protein: CASSVSGNTIYF.

CDR3 residues: CAISESSGKSEAFF. The CDR3, as DNA: TGTGCCATCAGTGAGTCGTCAGGGAAGAGTGAAGCTTTCTTT. The chain links TRBV10-3 to TRBJ1-1, with D tentatively TRBD1 (5 bases). CDR3 length equals 14 residues. Germline V CDR1 and CDR2: ENHRY, SYGVKD. Trimming removed 0 bases at V and 7 bases at J, with 12 bases between.